This passage covers 29 T cell receptor beta chains from one sample sequenced in a study of CD8 T cells in ankylosing spondylitis. TCRdb re-called the 5' RACE reads through MiXCR, storing one row per CDR3 protein. The sample gives about 130,000 distinct CDR3 sequences, 12% to 15% of which show up once; roughly 3% is in the top ten. Sequencing was done on a sample of blood, either unsorted or a sorted T cell fraction (not recorded which). These receptors originate from a female donor with ankylosing spondylitis or in good health (not recorded which).

Ten or more counts support this clonotype. V usage is TRBV12-3 or TRBV12-4 and J usage is TRBJ2-3; D is unresolved. V lost 2 bases and J 0 bases, leaving 3 bases between the germline ends. CDR3 length equals 13 residues. CDR3 DNA: TGTGCCAGCAGTTTATTCAGCACAGATACGCAGTATTTT. Protein product: CASSLFSTDTQYF.

This clonotype has a count of ten or more. This chain joins TRBV15 and TRBJ2-7; 9 bases line up with TRBD1. The CDR3 length is 14 residues. Germline loops: CDR1 LNHNV, CDR2 YYDKDF (reference sequence). V lost 4 bases and J lost 7; bases outside the gene matches: 8. CDR3 DNA: TGTGCCACCAGCACAGTAAGGGACAGGGTAGAGCAGTACTTC. Translating it yields CATSTVRDRVEQYF.

The V call is TRBV12-3 or TRBV12-4, the J call TRBJ2-2, with a weak D call TRBD2 (6 bases). V lost 4 bases and J lost 7, with 7 bases in between. This CDR3 spans 12 amino acids. DNA for the CDR3: TGTGCCAGCAGTTACGGGGGCGGGGAGCTGTTTTTT. This codes for CASSYGGGELFF.

This clonotype was observed many times. The V gene is TRBV6-2 or TRBV6-3, the J gene TRBJ2-3; D is unclear. V lost 1 base and J 6 bases, leaving 8 bases between the germline ends. The CDR3 length is 13 residues. CDR1 is MNHEY and CDR2 is SVGEGT in the germline V gene. The CDR3 DNA is TGTGCCAGCAGTTACTTTCAGCAGGATACGCAGTATTTT. Translation gives CASSYFQQDTQYF.

V is TRBV5-1 and J is TRBJ1-2; D is undetermined. Germline V gene sequence: CDR1 SGHRS, CDR2 YFSETQ. The CDR3 contains 13 residues. Deletions cut 2 bases from V and 6 bases from J, with 11 bases between. CDR3 in amino acids: CASSLGVGDGYTF. The CDR3, as DNA: TGCGCCAGCAGCTTAGGTGTGGGTGATGGCTACACCTTC.

In this sample, this clonotype turned up many times. The chain recombines TRBV9 with TRBJ2-4, with D possibly matching TRBD2 (6 bases). V lost 4 bases and J lost 7, with 15 bases in between. The CDR3 is 14 residues long. The germline V gene encodes CDR1 SGDLS and CDR2 YYNGEE. The CDR3 nucleotides read TGTGCCAGCAGCATCGGGACGGAGGGGAACATTCAGTACTTC. Protein: CASSIGTEGNIQYF.

This chain joins TRBV19 and TRBJ2-2; D ambiguous. The CDR3 contains 15 residues. V lost 3 bases and J lost 3, with 11 bases in between. The germline gives CDR1 LNHDA, CDR2 SQIVND (reference sequence). CDR3 region: CASSIKGSDTGELFF. CDR3 coding DNA: TGTGCCAGTAGTATTAAAGGGTCCGACACCGGGGAGCTGTTTTTT. Supplemented by reference TRBV19 and TRBJ2-2, the full variable domain reads DGGITQSPKYLFRKEGQNVTLSCEQNLNHDAMYWYRQDPGQGLRLIYYSQIVNDFQKGDIAEGYSVSREKKESFPLTVTSAQKNPTAFYLCASSIKGSDTGELFFGEGSRLTVL.

This clonotype was recorded at least ten times. The gene calls are TRBV20-1 and TRBJ2-1; 11 bases line up with TRBD2. The CDR3 spans 17 residues. The germline CDR1 and CDR2 sequences are DFQATT and SNEGSKA (reference sequence). J gave up 5 bases and V 4 bases, and 13 bases lay outside the gene matches. The DNA for the CDR3 is TGCAGTGCTACCACCCCCTATCTAGCGGGAGGAAACAATGAGCAGTTCTTC. Translating gives CSATTPYLAGGNNEQFF.

The V and J genes are TRBV7-9 and TRBJ1-4; D may be TRBD1 (5 bases). Germline V CDR1 and CDR2: SEHNR, FQNEAQ (reference sequence). The length of the CDR3 is 13 residues. The V end was cut by 4 bases, the J end by 7 bases, with 10 bases between. The DNA for the CDR3 is TGTGCCAGCAGCTACCGGGACGGTGAAAAACTGTTTTTT. Encoded protein: CASSYRDGEKLFF.

V usage is TRBV5-1 and J usage is TRBJ1-1; D is ambiguous. V lost 4 bases to trimming and J lost 0 bases, with 10 bases between them. Per the germline V gene, CDR1 is SGHRS and CDR2 is YFSETQ. The CDR3 totals 14 residues. CDR3 sequence (DNA): TGCGCCAGCAGCGCGGCCGCCTTGAACACTGAAGCTTTCTTT. Translated: CASSAAALNTEAFF.

The rearrangement joins TRBV7-6 to TRBJ2-2; the D gene is possibly TRBD1 (6 bases). Per the germline V gene, CDR1 is SGHVS and CDR2 is FNYEAQ. Trimming removed 4 bases at V and 3 bases at J, with 15 bases between. CDR3 length: 16 residues. The CDR3 region is CASSSWTVYHTGELFF. CDR3 nucleotide sequence: TGTGCCAGCAGCTCCTGGACAGTCTACCACACCGGGGAGCTGTTTTTT.

The chain carries TRBV28 and TRBJ1-4; 8 positions match TRBD1. V gave up 5 bases and J gave up 7 bases; unmatched junction bases: 15. Germline CDR1 MDHEN, CDR2 SYDVKM. The CDR3 is 17 residues long. The chain's CDR3 is CASSPTGGQASGEKLFF. The DNA of the CDR3 is TGTGCCAGCAGTCCCACAGGGGGTCAGGCTTCGGGTGAAAAACTGTTTTTT.

V gene TRBV29-1 combines with J gene TRBJ2-1; D ambiguous. Deletions cut 3 bases from V and 7 bases from J, with 13 bases between. Germline V CDR1 and CDR2: SQVTM, ANQGSEA. The CDR3 covers 13 residues. The CDR3 DNA reads as TGCAGCGTTGACGGGCTAGGCTTTAATGAGCAGTTCTTC. Protein product: CSVDGLGFNEQFF.

V is TRBV29-1 and J is TRBJ2-7; 12 bases line up with TRBD1. J gave up 5 bases and V 6 bases, and 8 bases lay outside the gene matches. The CDR3 totals 14 residues. The V gene's germline CDR1 is SQVTM and CDR2 ANQGSEA. The CDR3 spells CSVGMGQGADEQYF. CDR3 nucleotide sequence: TGCAGCGTGGGAATGGGACAGGGGGCCGACGAGCAGTACTTC.

Many counts were recorded for this clonotype. The chain couples TRBV10-3 to TRBJ2-3; TRBD2 matches at 10 bases. CDR3 length: 15 residues. J lost 4 bases, V lost 2 bases, and 3 bases had no gene match. CDR1 and CDR2 (germline): ENHRY, SYGVKD. DNA of the CDR3: TGTGCCATCAGTGAGCCTAGCGGGGGCGCAGATACGCAGTATTTT. Translating it yields CAISEPSGGADTQYF.

The chain employs TRBV5-5 and TRBJ1-4; tentative D call: TRBD1 (5 bases). V was cut by 2 bases and J by 8 bases, with 7 bases left in between. The germline gives CDR1 SGHKS, CDR2 YYEKEE (reference sequence). This CDR3 spans 12 amino acids. In DNA, the CDR3 is TGTGCCAGCAGCTTCGGGGGGGAAAAACTGTTTTTT. Translation gives CASSFGGEKLFF.

This clonotype was found many times. The chain is built from TRBV20-1 and TRBJ2-3, with D tentatively TRBD2 (6 bases). This CDR3 spans 14 amino acids. V was cut by 5 bases and J by 1 base, with 13 bases left in between. Germline V lookup: CDR1 DFQATT, CDR2 SNEGSKA (reference sequence). The CDR3 DNA follows: TGCAGTGCTCCGGGGAGGTTCGGCACAGATACGCAGTATTTT. The encoded protein is CSAPGRFGTDTQYF.

This clonotype was recorded a few times. The chain combines TRBV2 with TRBJ2-3; TRBD1 matches at 8 bases. The junction had 3 bases not matched to a gene; V was cut back by 6 bases and J by 1 base. The CDR3 has 14 amino acids. Germline CDR1 and CDR2: SNHLY and FYNNEI. CDR3 residues: CASSRDRRTDTQYF. The CDR3 DNA sequence: TGTGCCAGCAGCCGGGACAGGCGCACAGATACGCAGTATTTT.

This chain connects TRBV20-1 to TRBJ2-7, with D possibly TRBD1 on 6 matching bases. CDR3 length: 16 residues. Germline V lookup: CDR1 DFQATT, CDR2 SNEGSKA (reference sequence). Deletions cut 6 bases from V and 0 bases from J, with 21 bases between. CDR3 in amino acids: CSAWDNIATTSYEQYF. The CDR3, as DNA: TGCAGTGCCTGGGACAACATAGCTACAACCTCCTACGAGCAGTACTTC.

The rearrangement uses TRBV29-1 and TRBJ2-7, with D unresolved. V was trimmed by 6 bases and J by 2 bases, leaving 14 bases between them. Germline V gene sequence: CDR1 SQVTM, CDR2 ANQGSEA. This CDR3 region has 13 residues. For the CDR3, the DNA is TGCAGCGTGATACAGCCCCCGGCCTACGAGCAGTACTTC. Its protein is CSVIQPPAYEQYF.

This clonotype qualifies as medium-sized (0.01 to 0.1%). This chain links TRBV2 with TRBJ2-7; weak D call: TRBD1 (5 bases). V lost 5 bases to trimming and J lost 2 bases, with 16 bases between them. Germline CDR1 is SNHLY and CDR2 is FYNNEI. The CDR3 extends over 15 amino acids. The DNA of the CDR3 is TGTGCCAGCAGTCCTCCGGGTGGGGCGCCCTACGAGCAGTACTTC. Its protein is CASSPPGGAPYEQYF.

This chain links TRBV7-9 with TRBJ1-6, with a possible D match to TRBD1 (5 bases). With 1 base removed from V and 8 bases from J, the gap between germline ends came to 18 bases. Per the germline V gene, CDR1 is SEHNR and CDR2 is FQNEAQ (reference sequence). There are 17 residues in the CDR3. CDR3 sequence: CASSLDPPGRQDSPLHF. The CDR3 bases are TGTGCCAGCAGCTTAGATCCCCCGGGACGTCAGGATTCACCCCTCCACTTT.

Ten or more counts support this clonotype. This chain joins TRBV12-3 or TRBV12-4 and TRBJ2-1; maybe TRBD1 (6 bases). V lost 4 bases to trimming and J lost 0 bases, with 10 bases between them. This CDR3 contains 15 residues. This chain's CDR3 is CASSSQGPSYNEQFF. The CDR3 DNA reads as TGTGCCAGCAGTTCACAGGGTCCCTCCTACAATGAGCAGTTCTTC.

This chain uses TRBV11-2 with TRBJ2-5; D may be TRBD1 or TRBD2 (5 bases each). Germline loops: CDR1 SGHAT, CDR2 FQNNGV. V was shortened by 0 bases and J by 6 bases, with 17 bases between the two germline ends. This CDR3 is 16 amino acids long. In DNA, the CDR3 is TGTGCCAGCAGCTTAGATTTCTCGGGGCGCAGCAAGACCCAGTACTTC. This gives the protein CASSLDFSGRSKTQYF. The full variable domain, its missing parts supplied by reference TRBV11-2 and TRBJ2-5, is EAGVAQSPRYKIIEKRQSVAFWCNPISGHATLYWYQQILGQGPKLLIQFQNNGVVDDSQLPKDRFSAERLKGVDSTLKIQPAKLEDSAVYLCASSLDFSGRSKTQYFGPGTRLLVL.

This clonotype was recorded many times. V gene TRBV5-1 combines with J gene TRBJ2-3, with 9 bases matching TRBD2. CDR1 is SGHRS, CDR2 YFSETQ, per germline. The CDR3 contains 15 residues. V was clipped by 4 bases and J by 11 bases; unmatched bases: 14. The CDR3 here is CASSATASGNQKQYF. CDR3 in DNA: TGCGCCAGCAGCGCCACGGCTAGCGGGAACCAGAAGCAGTATTTT.

Ten or more counts support this clonotype. The rearrangement links TRBV10-3 to TRBJ1-1, with D maybe TRBD1 (6 bases). Trimming shortened V by 4 bases and J by 1 base, and 10 bases separated the two germline ends. The length of the CDR3 is 14 residues. Germline CDR1 and CDR2: ENHRY and SYGVKD. The CDR3 bases are TGTGCCATCAGTGTGGACAGTGAGAACACTGAAGCTTTCTTT. Its translation is CAISVDSENTEAFF.

As to this clonotype: This may be a read error, as it is one base from a much larger clone. V gene TRBV20-1 combines with J gene TRBJ2-5, with D perhaps assigned TRBD1 or TRBD2 (7 bases each). The germline V gene has CDR1 DFQATT and CDR2 SNEGSKA (reference sequence). The CDR3 contains 13 residues. The CDR3 here is CSANPTGREIQYF. In DNA form, the CDR3 reads TGCAGTGCTAACCCGACAGGGAGGGAGATCCAGTACTTC.

This clonotype has a handful of counts. The rearrangement links TRBV29-1 to TRBJ2-6, with no clear D. Trimming shortened V by 4 bases and J by 2 bases, and 6 bases separated the two germline ends. In germline, CDR1 is SQVTM, CDR2 ANQGSEA. The CDR3 loop spans 13 amino acids. CDR3 sequence reads: CSVAKAGANVLTF. CDR3 DNA: TGCAGCGTTGCTAAGGCTGGGGCCAACGTCCTGACTTTC.

This clonotype has a handful of counts. This chain joins TRBV7-3 and TRBJ2-3, with D possibly matching TRBD1 (5 bases). The CDR3 has 14 amino acids. The V end was cut by 3 bases, the J end by 1 base, with 8 bases between. The V gene's germline CDR1 is SGHTA and CDR2 FQGTGA. The CDR3 nucleotides read TGTGCCAGCAGCTTGGACATAGGCACAGATACGCAGTATTTT. Translating it yields CASSLDIGTDTQYF.